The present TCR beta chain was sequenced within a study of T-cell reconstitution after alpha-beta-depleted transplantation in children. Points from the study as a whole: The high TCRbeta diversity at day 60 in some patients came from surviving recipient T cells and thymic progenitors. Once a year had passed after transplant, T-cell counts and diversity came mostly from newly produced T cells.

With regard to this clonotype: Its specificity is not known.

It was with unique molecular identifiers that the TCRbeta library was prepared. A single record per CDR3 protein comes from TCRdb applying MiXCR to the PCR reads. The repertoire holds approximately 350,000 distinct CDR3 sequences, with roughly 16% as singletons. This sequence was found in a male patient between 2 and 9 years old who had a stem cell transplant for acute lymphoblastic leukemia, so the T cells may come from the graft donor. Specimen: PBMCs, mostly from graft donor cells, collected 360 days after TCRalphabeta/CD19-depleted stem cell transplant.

CDR3 region: CASSLAHGANVLTF. In DNA, the CDR3 is TGTGCCAGCAGTTTAGCCCACGGGGCCAACGTCCTGACTTTC. V and J are TRBV28 and TRBJ2-6; D not resolved. Germline lookup yields CDR1 MDHEN and CDR2 SYDVKM. V gave up 2 bases and J gave up 4 bases, with 6 bases separating them. The CDR3 has 14 residues.